This TCR beta chain was retrieved from a study of blood T cell repertoires in COVID-19. At the level of the study: COVID-19 samples collected from the United States, Italy and Spain covered acute and convalescent phases. Sample material is recorded as cDNA or gDNA derived from T cells, B-cell-depleted T cells, or PBMCs.

TCRdb's copy holds only in-frame clones and misses some; the assay was immunoSEQ multiplex PCR. The table shows around 300,000 clones, with more than 80% occurring only once. The CDR3 has 14 amino acids. Germline values: CDR1 SGHDT, CDR2 YYEEEE. Trimming removed 2 bases at V and 6 bases at J, with 14 bases between. This clonotype was obtained from a woman aged 30 to 39 with active or convalescent COVID-19. The sequenced sample was peripheral blood. The rearrangement links TRBV5-6 to TRBJ1-1; a possible D gene is TRBD1 (6 bases). The CDR3 sequence: CASSFGQFLSEAFF. CDR3 bases: TGTGCCAGCAGCTTCGGACAGTTCCTTTCTGAAGCTTTCTTT.